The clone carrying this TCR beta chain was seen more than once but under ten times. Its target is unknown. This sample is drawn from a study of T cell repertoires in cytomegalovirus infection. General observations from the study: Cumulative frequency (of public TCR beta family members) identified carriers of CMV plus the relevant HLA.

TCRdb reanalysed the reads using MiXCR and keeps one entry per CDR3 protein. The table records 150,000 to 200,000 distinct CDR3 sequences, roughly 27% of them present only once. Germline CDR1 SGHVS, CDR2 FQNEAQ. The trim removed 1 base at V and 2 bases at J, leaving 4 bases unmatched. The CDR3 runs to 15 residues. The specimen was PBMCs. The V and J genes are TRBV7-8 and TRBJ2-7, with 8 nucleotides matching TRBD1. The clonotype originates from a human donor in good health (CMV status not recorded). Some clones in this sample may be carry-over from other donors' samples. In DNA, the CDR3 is TGTGCCAGCAGCTTAGTGAGGACAGGGACCTACGAGCAGTACTTC. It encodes CASSLVRTGTYEQYF.